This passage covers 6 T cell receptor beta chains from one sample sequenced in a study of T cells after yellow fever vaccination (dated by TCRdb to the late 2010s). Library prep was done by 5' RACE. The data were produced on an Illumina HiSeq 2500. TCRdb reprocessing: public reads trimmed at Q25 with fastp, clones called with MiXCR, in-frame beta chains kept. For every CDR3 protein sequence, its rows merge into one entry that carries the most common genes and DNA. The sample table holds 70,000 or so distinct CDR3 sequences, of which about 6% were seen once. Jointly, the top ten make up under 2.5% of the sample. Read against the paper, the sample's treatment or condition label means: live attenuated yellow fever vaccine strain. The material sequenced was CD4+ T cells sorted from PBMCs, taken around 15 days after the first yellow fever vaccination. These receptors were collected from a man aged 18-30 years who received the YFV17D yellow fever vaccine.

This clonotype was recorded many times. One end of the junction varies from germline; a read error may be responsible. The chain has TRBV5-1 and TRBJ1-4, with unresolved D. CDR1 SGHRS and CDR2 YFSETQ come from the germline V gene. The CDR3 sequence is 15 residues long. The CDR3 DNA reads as TGCGCCAGCAGCTTGGAGGATGCAGCGGTTGAAAAACTTTTTTTT. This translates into CASSLEDAAVEKLFF.

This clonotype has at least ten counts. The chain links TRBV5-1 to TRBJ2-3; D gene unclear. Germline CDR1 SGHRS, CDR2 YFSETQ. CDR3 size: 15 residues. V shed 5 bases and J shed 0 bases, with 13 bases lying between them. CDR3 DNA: TGCGCCAGCAGGGAAGGACGGTATAGCACAGATACGCAGTATTTT. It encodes CASREGRYSTDTQYF.

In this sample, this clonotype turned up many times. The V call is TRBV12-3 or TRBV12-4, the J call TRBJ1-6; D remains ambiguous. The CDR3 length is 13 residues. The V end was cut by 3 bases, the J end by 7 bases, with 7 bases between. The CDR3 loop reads CASSFDLNSPLHF. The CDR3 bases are TGTGCCAGCAGTTTTGACCTGAATTCACCCCTCCACTTT.

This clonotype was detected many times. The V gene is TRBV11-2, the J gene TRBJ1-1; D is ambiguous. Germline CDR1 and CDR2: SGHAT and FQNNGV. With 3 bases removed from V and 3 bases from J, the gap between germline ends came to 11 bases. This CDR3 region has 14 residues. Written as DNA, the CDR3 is TGTGCCAGCAGCTTCAGGCCTGGGGACACTGAAGCTTTCTTT. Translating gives CASSFRPGDTEAFF. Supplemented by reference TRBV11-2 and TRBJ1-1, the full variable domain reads EAGVAQSPRYKIIEKRQSVAFWCNPISGHATLYWYQQILGQGPKLLIQFQNNGVVDDSQLPKDRFSAERLKGVDSTLKIQPAKLEDSAVYLCASSFRPGDTEAFFGQGTRLTVV.

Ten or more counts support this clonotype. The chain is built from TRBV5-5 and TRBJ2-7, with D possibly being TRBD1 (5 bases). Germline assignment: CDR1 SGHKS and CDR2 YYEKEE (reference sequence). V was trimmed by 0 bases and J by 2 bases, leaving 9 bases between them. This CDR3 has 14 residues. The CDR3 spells CASSLVGRAYEQYV. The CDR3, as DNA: TGTGCCAGCAGCTTGGTCGGCAGGGCCTACGAGCAGTACGTC.

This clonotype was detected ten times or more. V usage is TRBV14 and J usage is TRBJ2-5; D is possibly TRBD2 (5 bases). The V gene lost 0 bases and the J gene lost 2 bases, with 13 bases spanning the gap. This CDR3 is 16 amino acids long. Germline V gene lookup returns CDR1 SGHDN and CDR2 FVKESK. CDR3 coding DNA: TGTGCCAGCAGCCAAGATCATTGGGGAGATCAAGAGACCCAGTACTTC. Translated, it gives CASSQDHWGDQETQYF.